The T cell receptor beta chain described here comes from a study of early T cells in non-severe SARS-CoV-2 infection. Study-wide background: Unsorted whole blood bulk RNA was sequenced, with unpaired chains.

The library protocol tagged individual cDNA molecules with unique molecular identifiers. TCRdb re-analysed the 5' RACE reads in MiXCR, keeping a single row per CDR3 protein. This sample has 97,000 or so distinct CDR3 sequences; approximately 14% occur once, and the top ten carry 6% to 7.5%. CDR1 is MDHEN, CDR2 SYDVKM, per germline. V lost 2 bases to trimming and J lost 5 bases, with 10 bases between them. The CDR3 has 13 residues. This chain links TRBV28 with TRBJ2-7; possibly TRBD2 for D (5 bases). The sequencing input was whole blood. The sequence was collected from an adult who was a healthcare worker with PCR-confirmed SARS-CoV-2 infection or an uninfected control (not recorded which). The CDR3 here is CASSLTSHNEQYF. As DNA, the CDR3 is TGTGCCAGCAGTTTAACTAGTCACAACGAGCAGTACTTC.